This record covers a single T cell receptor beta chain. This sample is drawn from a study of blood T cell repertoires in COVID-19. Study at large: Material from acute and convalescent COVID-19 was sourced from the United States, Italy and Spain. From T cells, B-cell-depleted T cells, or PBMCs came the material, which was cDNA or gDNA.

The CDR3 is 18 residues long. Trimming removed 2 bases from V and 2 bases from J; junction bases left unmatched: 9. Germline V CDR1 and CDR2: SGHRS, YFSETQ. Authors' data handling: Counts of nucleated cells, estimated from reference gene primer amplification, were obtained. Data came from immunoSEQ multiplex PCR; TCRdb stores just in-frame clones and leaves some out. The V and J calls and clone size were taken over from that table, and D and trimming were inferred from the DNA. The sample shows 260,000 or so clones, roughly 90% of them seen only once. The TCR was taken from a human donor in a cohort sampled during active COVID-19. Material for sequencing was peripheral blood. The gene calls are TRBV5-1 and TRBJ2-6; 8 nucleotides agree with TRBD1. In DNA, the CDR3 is TGCGCCAGCAGCTTTAAAGGACAGGGTCCGGCTGGGGCCAACGTCCTGACTTTC. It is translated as CASSFKGQGPAGANVLTF.